The sequence of this T cell receptor beta chain was determined in a study of CD8+ T cells in alopecia areata. Study as a whole: A 6-month period off drug followed tofacitinib, which lasted 6 to 18 months. Study outcomes and limitations: One nonresponder makes the tie between baseline CD8+ expansion and response uncertain. Clonality was higher in lesional than normal scalp, especially in alopecia totalis/universalis. Both scalp clonality and the expanded CD8+ clones among the top 100 showed a significant decrease with tofacitinib.

The germline gives CDR1 SGHDT, CDR2 YYEEEE. This CDR3 contains 13 residues. Trimming removed 4 bases from V and 5 bases from J; junction bases left unmatched: 4. About this clone: Its target is not known.

Extraction and reverse transcription of RNA yielded cDNA as the sequencing template. TCRdb's copy holds only in-frame clones and misses some; the assay was immunoSEQ multiplex PCR. Among around 190,000 clones, around 65% were seen once, and the ten largest hold 4% to 5%. Described treatment: oral pan-JAK inhibitor, 5-10 mg twice daily. The input for sequencing was CD4+ T cells sorted from blood, taken at week 4, from a patient treated with tofacitinib. The chain couples TRBV5-6 to TRBJ1-2; TRBD1 matches at 8 bases. The clonotype originates from a human donor with alopecia areata. The CDR3 bases are TGTGCCAGCAGCCCCCGACAGGGGTATGGCTACACCTTC. Its protein product is CASSPRQGYGYTF.